The source of this T cell receptor (beta chain) is a study of T cells in Graves' hyperthyroidism and ophthalmopathy. From RNA transcripts, TCR beta CDR3 regions were amplified. HTBI primers were employed in a first-round RT-PCR of the TCR CDR3. MiXCR was run by TCRdb on the multiplex PCR reads, yielding one entry per CDR3 protein. The sample yields about 350,000 distinct CDR3 sequences, 18% seen once. This clonotype appeared many times. 10 ml fresh peripheral blood yielded the PBMCs. Germline values: CDR1 SGHDT, CDR2 YYEEEE. V lost 3 bases and J 4 bases, leaving 5 bases between the germline ends. The CDR3 runs 12 residues.

This clonotype was obtained from a woman between 35 and 50 years old with Graves' ophthalmopathy. V usage is TRBV5-6 and J usage is TRBJ1-3; no reliable D call. Sequencing used blood. CDR3 amino acids: CASSWLGNTIYF. The CDR3 nucleotides are TGTGCCAGCAGCTGGCTCGGAAACACCATATATTTT.